One and the same sample provided the 11 T cell receptor beta chains below, sequenced in a study of blood T cell repertoires in COVID-19. Method: immunoSEQ multiplex PCR; TCRdb's copy keeps in-frame clones and lacks some. The sample includes about 73,000 clones, roughly 88% seen only once; the top ten take more than 2.5%. Specimen: peripheral blood. These receptors originate from an elderly man with active or convalescent COVID-19.

This chain joins TRBV27 and TRBJ2-5; 11 bases match TRBD2. The CDR3 extends over 14 amino acids. The V gene end was trimmed by 6 bases and the J gene end by 4 bases; junction bases not matched to a gene: 4. Germline lookup yields CDR1 MNHEY and CDR2 SMNVEV (reference sequence). The CDR3 loop reads CASRLAGAPETQYF. CDR3 bases: TGTGCCAGCAGACTAGCGGGAGCACCAGAGACCCAGTACTTC.

This clone has only a few counts. The V and J genes are TRBV19 and TRBJ1-5; 9 bases align to TRBD1. CDR3 length equals 13 residues. With 6 bases clipped from V and 4 bases from J, the junction kept 1 base outside the gene matches. Per germline, CDR1 LNHDA and CDR2 SQIVND (reference sequence). CDR3 in DNA: TGTGCCAGTAGGGACAGGGGTAATCAGCCCCAGCATTTT. This translates into CASRDRGNQPQHF.

As regards this clone: Because the CDR3's place on the DNA is in doubt, the DNA is left out and the CDR3 is given as listed by TCRdb. The chain links TRBV28 to TRBJ2-2; no DNA check was done on the table's D call, TRBD1. The CDR3 is 15 residues long, ends included. From germline, CDR1 is MDHEN and CDR2 SYDVKM. CDR3 loop: CASSFLAGITGELFF.

V usage is TRBV3-1 (or the pseudogene TRBV3-2) and J usage is TRBJ2-2, with 7 bases fitting TRBD2. The CDR3 length is 12 residues. With 10 bases clipped from V and 6 bases from J, the junction kept 5 bases outside the gene matches. Germline V gives CDR1 LGHDT, CDR2 YNNKEL (reference sequence). CDR3 amino acids: CATSRGAGELFF. The CDR3 DNA follows: TGTGCCACCTCTCGGGGGGCCGGGGAGCTGTTTTTT.

The chain combines TRBV24-1 with TRBJ2-2, with D maybe TRBD1 (5 bases). CDR3 length: 16 residues. Germline V lookup: CDR1 KGHDR, CDR2 SFDVKD. The V and J ends lost 3 bases and 1 base respectively, with 11 bases between them. CDR3: CATSDIGQGNTGELFF. Here the CDR3 DNA reads TGTGCCACCAGTGATATCGGACAAGGGAACACCGGGGAGCTGTTTTTT.

V gene TRBV7-9 combines with J gene TRBJ2-7, with D unresolved. With 1 base removed from V and 5 bases from J, the gap between germline ends came to 15 bases. The length of the CDR3 is 15 residues. The V gene's germline CDR1 is SEHNR and CDR2 FQNEAQ (reference sequence). CDR3 residues: CASSLGAQTLNEQYF. CDR3 DNA: TGTGCCAGCAGCTTAGGAGCCCAGACTCTCAACGAGCAGTACTTC. The entire variable domain, with the rest obtained from reference TRBV7-9 and TRBJ2-7, is as follows: DTGVSQNPRHKITKRGQNVTFRCDPISEHNRLYWYRQTLGQGPEFLTYFQNEAQLEKSRLLSDRFSAERPKGSFSTLEIQRTEQGDSAMYLCASSLGAQTLNEQYFGPGTRLTVT.

The rearrangement links TRBV9 to TRBJ1-2; D gene unclear. CDR3 size: 13 residues. Trimming pared 0 bases from V and 7 bases from J, leaving 10 bases between. Germline values: CDR1 SGDLS, CDR2 YYNGEE. The CDR3 region has the DNA TGTGCCAGCAGCGTAGTAGGTTCGGGTGGCTACACCTTC. Residues: CASSVVGSGGYTF.

The chain has TRBV7-9 and TRBJ1-6; TRBD1 matches at 10 bases. Germline loops: CDR1 SEHNR, CDR2 FQNEAQ (reference sequence). Losses at the gene ends were 1 base for V and 9 bases for J; bases not matched to a gene: 6. The CDR3 is 16 residues long. The CDR3: CASSLGQGARGSPLHF. CDR3 nucleotides: TGTGCCAGCAGCTTAGGACAGGGGGCGCGGGGTTCACCCCTCCACTTT.

V gene TRBV19 combines with J gene TRBJ2-3; a weak D match, TRBD1 (6 bases). The CDR3 runs 15 residues. Germline V gene sequence: CDR1 LNHDA, CDR2 SQIVND (reference sequence). The V and J ends lost 4 bases and 4 bases respectively, with 15 bases between them. Here the CDR3 DNA reads TGTGCCAGTAGTACGGGACACCTGAATGCAGATACGCAGTATTTT. It codes for CASSTGHLNADTQYF.

This clone was seen a few times. The rearrangement joins TRBV7-2 to TRBJ2-7; 8 nucleotides agree with TRBD2. J was trimmed by 5 bases and V by 1 base; bases with no gene match: 7. In germline, CDR1 is SGHTA, CDR2 FQGNSA. This CDR3 has 15 residues. The CDR3 region is CASSLVAGGSDEQYF. CDR3 sequence (DNA): TGTGCCAGCAGCTTAGTCGCGGGAGGCTCAGACGAGCAGTACTTC.

V is TRBV10-3 and J is TRBJ2-3, with 10 bases matching TRBD2. The CDR3 totals 15 residues. V trimming: 6 bases; J trimming: 6 bases; junction bases outside the gene matches: 9. CDR1 and CDR2 (germline): ENHRY, SYGVKD. CDR3 protein: CAISSKLAGRDTQYF. The CDR3, as DNA: TGTGCCATCAGCAGCAAACTAGCGGGAAGGGATACGCAGTATTTT.